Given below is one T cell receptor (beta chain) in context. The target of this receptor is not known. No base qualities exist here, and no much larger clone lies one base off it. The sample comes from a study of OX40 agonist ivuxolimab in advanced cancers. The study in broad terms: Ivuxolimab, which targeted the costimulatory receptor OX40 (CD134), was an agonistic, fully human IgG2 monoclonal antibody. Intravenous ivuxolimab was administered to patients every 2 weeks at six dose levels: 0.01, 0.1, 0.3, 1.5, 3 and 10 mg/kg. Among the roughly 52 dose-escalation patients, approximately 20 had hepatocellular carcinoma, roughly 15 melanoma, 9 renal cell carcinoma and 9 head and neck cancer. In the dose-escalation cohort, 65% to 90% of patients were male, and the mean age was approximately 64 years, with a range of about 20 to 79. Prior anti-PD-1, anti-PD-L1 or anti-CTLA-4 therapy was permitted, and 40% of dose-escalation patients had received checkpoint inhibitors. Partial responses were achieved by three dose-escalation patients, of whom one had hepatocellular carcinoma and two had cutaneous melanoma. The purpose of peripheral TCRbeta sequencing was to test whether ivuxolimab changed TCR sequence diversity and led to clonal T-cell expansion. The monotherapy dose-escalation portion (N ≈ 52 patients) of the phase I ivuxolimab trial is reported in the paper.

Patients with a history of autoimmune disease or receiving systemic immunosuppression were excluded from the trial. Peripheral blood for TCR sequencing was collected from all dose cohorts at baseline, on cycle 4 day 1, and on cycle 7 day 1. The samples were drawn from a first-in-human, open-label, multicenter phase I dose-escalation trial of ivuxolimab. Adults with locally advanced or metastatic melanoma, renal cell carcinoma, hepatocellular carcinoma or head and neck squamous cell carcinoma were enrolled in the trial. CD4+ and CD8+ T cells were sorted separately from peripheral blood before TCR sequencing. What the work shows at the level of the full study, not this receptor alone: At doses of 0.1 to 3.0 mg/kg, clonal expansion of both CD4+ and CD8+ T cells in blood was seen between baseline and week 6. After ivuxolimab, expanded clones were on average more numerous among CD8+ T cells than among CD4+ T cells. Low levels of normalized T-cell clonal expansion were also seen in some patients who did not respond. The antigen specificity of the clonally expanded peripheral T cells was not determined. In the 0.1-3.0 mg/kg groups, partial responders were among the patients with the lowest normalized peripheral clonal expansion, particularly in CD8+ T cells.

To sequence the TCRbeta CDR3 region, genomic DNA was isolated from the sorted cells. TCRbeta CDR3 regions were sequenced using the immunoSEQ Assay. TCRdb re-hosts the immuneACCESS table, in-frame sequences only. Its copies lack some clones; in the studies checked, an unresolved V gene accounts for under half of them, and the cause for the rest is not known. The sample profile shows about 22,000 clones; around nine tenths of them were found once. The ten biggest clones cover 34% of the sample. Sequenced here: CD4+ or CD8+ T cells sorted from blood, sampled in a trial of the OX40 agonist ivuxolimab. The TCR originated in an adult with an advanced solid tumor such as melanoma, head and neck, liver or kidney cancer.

In nucleotides, the sequence is TGCAGCGTTGAAGGGAAGGGCGGCTACACCTTC. It codes for CSVEGKGGYTF. The rearrangement combines TRBV29-1 with TRBJ1-2; the D gene lacks a confident call. From its cysteine to its phenylalanine, the CDR3 spans 11 amino acids. The read is trimmed to its CDR3 DNA, 33 bases read in frame from base 1. At the junction V is shortened by 1 base and J by 8 bases, with 8 bases in between. The germline V gene supplies CDR1 SQVTM and CDR2 ANQGSEA.